These 18 T cell receptor beta chains originate from one sample sequenced in a study of blood T cells in healthy people across ages. A J-beta primer mix and a sample-barcoded 5' primer were used in a second PCR of roughly 6 to 11 cycles. A single record per CDR3 protein comes from TCRdb applying MiXCR to the 5' RACE reads. The table records about 780,000 distinct CDR3 sequences, about 26% of them present only once. These data also formed part of another study, on T cells of mothers and their children.

The sequenced sample was blood. These receptors were taken from a boy between 10 and 17 years old in good health.

This clonotype has just a few counts. J is TRBJ1-6 and V is TRBV9; 10 nucleotides align to TRBD1. This CDR3 is 15 amino acids long. The germline CDR1 and CDR2 sequences are SGDLS and YYNGEE. The J segment lost 10 bases and the V segment lost 3 bases, leaving 7 bases of the junction unmatched. This CDR3 is CASSGGTGVISPLHF. CDR3 coding DNA: TGTGCCAGCAGCGGCGGGACAGGGGTAATCTCACCCCTCCACTTT.

This clonotype was observed a handful of times. The rearrangement joins TRBV5-1 to TRBJ2-7; 8 bases match TRBD1. CDR1 and CDR2 from the germline V gene are SGHRS and YFSETQ. V dropped 4 bases and J dropped 2; count of bases not matched to a gene: 8. CDR3 length equals 15 residues. CDR3 region: CASSGPGQVAYEQYF. The CDR3 bases are TGCGCCAGCAGCGGGCCGGGACAGGTTGCCTACGAGCAGTACTTC.

The chain joins TRBV15 to TRBJ1-5, with D tentatively TRBD1 (6 bases). Trimming took 0 bases from V and 6 from J, leaving 9 bases between them. CDR1 is LNHNV and CDR2 is YYDKDF in the germline V gene (reference sequence). The CDR3 covers 14 residues. CDR3 region: CATSRDRGGQPQHF. For the CDR3, the DNA is TGTGCCACCAGCAGAGACAGGGGTGGTCAGCCCCAGCATTTT.

This chain uses TRBV6-5 with TRBJ2-1; unclear D gene. The CDR3 length is 13 residues. Germline V gene sequence: CDR1 MNHEY, CDR2 SVGAGI. Trimming removed 6 bases from V and 9 bases from J, with 15 bases in between. The CDR3 region is CASSLVGVGEQFF. For the CDR3, the DNA is TGTGCCAGCAGCTTAGTTGGGGTGGGTGAGCAGTTCTTC.

The rearrangement links TRBV29-1 to TRBJ2-4; D is uncertain. This CDR3 comprises 12 residues. The germline V gene encodes CDR1 SQVTM and CDR2 ANQGSEA. Trimming left V 7 bases short and J 3 bases short, with 10 bases between. CDR3 loop: CSAAESKNIQYF. Written as DNA, the CDR3 is TGCAGCGCAGCTGAGAGCAAAAACATTCAGTACTTC.

As concerns this clonotype: One base away lies a much larger clone, so this may be a sequencing read error. The V gene is TRBV13, the J gene TRBJ2-5; 13 nucleotides align to TRBD2. V was clipped by 5 bases and J by 4 bases; unmatched bases: 7. Germline V lookup: CDR1 PRHDT, CDR2 FYEKMQ (reference sequence). This CDR3 is built from 16 residues. The CDR3 bases are TGTGCCAGCAGCCTCCAGACTAGCGGGGGGACAGAGACCCAGTACTTC. Amino acid sequence: CASSLQTSGGTETQYF.

This clonotype was seen a few times. The chain uses TRBV30 and TRBJ1-2; possible D gene TRBD1, 5 bases. The ends were cut back, 5 bases at V and 4 bases at J, with 17 bases in the middle. Germline V lookup: CDR1 GTSNPN, CDR2 SVGIG (reference sequence). The CDR3 has 14 residues. The CDR3 protein is CAWYGTGNGYGYTF. The CDR3 DNA reads TGTGCCTGGTACGGGACGGGAAACGGCTATGGCTACACCTTC.

This clonotype was detected a few times. The gene calls are TRBV20-1 and TRBJ2-5; 8 bases align to TRBD2. This CDR3 is built from 15 residues. J gave up 2 bases and V 3 bases, and 8 bases lay outside the gene matches. Germline V gene data show CDR1 as DFQATT and CDR2 as SNEGSKA (reference sequence). The CDR3 coding sequence is TGCAGTGCTAGGTTAGCGGGGCACCGACAAGAGACCCAGTACTTC. It is translated as CSARLAGHRQETQYF.

This clonotype was seen a single time. V usage is TRBV6-1 and J usage is TRBJ2-5; possibly TRBD1 or TRBD2 for D (5 bases each). The CDR3 consists of 15 residues. CDR1 MNHNS and CDR2 SASEGT come from the germline V gene. Trimming shortened V by 2 bases and J by 1 base, and 11 bases separated the two germline ends. DNA for the CDR3: TGTGCCAGCAGTGAAAATCTGAGGGGCCAAGAGACCCAGTACTTC. Protein: CASSENLRGQETQYF.

This clonotype has just one count. The chain recombines TRBV29-1 with TRBJ1-6, with TRBD1 identical over 7 bases. Germline V gives CDR1 SQVTM, CDR2 ANQGSEA. This CDR3 is built from 15 residues. Trimming cost V 4 bases and J 0 bases; bases outside gene matches: 3. The CDR3 sequence: CSVATGSSYNSPLHF. The CDR3, as DNA: TGCAGCGTTGCGACAGGGAGCTCCTATAATTCACCCCTCCACTTT.

The count of this clonotype is one. The chain joins TRBV21-1 to TRBJ2-3; TRBD1 is the table's D call, not checked against the DNA. TRBV21-1 is flagged as a pseudogene. This CDR3 spans 15 amino acids. CDR3 residues: CASSYEGHTADTQYF. DNA of the CDR3: TGTGCCAGCAGCTATGAGGGACACACGGCAGATACGCAGTATTTT.

V and J are TRBV19 and TRBJ2-5; 8 positions match TRBD1. The J call may be wrong; the DNA end is better matched by TRBJ2-7. CDR1 is LNHDA, CDR2 SQIVND, per germline (reference sequence). The CDR3 covers 15 residues. CDR3 bases: TGTGCCAGTAAAGAAGGACAGGGAAATCCCTACGAGCAGTACTTC. Amino acids: CASKEGQGNPYEQYF.

This clonotype was detected only a few times. The J gene is TRBJ2-7, the V gene TRBV7-6; D perhaps matches TRBD2 (6 bases). With 4 bases removed from V and 6 bases from J, the gap between germline ends came to 16 bases. Germline loops: CDR1 SGHVS, CDR2 FNYEAQ. The CDR3 has 14 amino acids. DNA of the CDR3: TGTGCCAGCAGCTCGGGACCCCTTAGCGGCGAGCAGTACTTC. This sequence encodes CASSSGPLSGEQYF.

In its sample, this clonotype was seen a few times. The J gene is TRBJ2-1, the V gene TRBV7-3; TRBD2 agrees at 14 bases. The V gene end was trimmed by 2 bases and the J gene end by 2 bases; junction bases not matched to a gene: 2. The CDR3 covers 17 residues. CDR1 and CDR2 (germline): SGHTA, FQGTGA. The CDR3 nucleotides read TGTGCCAGCAGCTTAGGACTAGCGGGGGGTACCTACAATGAGCAGTTCTTC. This encodes CASSLGLAGGTYNEQFF.

This clonotype turned up a few times. The chain couples TRBV28 to TRBJ2-1; 14 nucleotides align to TRBD2. Germline lookup yields CDR1 MDHEN and CDR2 SYDVKM. The CDR3 length is 20 residues. Germline trimming cut 5 bases from V and 4 bases from J; bases unmatched to any gene: 16. The CDR3 sequence is CASSPLPGLAGVDPYNEQFF. The CDR3 coding sequence is TGTGCCAGCAGTCCACTACCGGGACTAGCGGGGGTCGACCCGTACAATGAGCAGTTCTTC. The full variable domain, rest sourced from reference TRBV28 and TRBJ2-1, is DVKVTQSSRYLVKRTGEKVFLECVQDMDHENMFWYRQDPGLGLRLIYFSYDVKMKEKGDIPEGYSVSREKKERFSLILESASTNQTSMYLCASSPLPGLAGVDPYNEQFFGPGTRLTVL.

This clonotype came up a few times. The chain recombines TRBV2 with TRBJ1-5, with 7 bases matching TRBD1. After removal of 6 bases from V and 5 bases from J, the junction contained 10 bases not matched to a gene. Germline V gene lookup returns CDR1 SNHLY and CDR2 FYNNEI. The CDR3 is 15 residues long. Written as DNA, the CDR3 is TGTGCCAGCAGACCTAGACAGGGTGGCTATCAGCCCCAGCATTTT. This encodes CASRPRQGGYQPQHF. Full variable domain (remainder filled in from reference TRBV2 and TRBJ1-5): EPEVTQTPSHQVTQMGQEVILRCVPISNHLYFYWYRQILGQKVEFLVSFYNNEISEKSEIFDDQFSVERPDGSNFTLKIRSTKLEDSAMYFCASRPRQGGYQPQHFGDGTRLSIL.

This rearrangement joins TRBV20-1 to TRBJ2-5; 8 nucleotides match TRBD2. The CDR3 spans 15 residues. Germline V lookup: CDR1 DFQATT, CDR2 SNEGSKA (reference sequence). V lost 2 bases to trimming and J lost 7 bases; unmatched junction nucleotides: 12. The CDR3 DNA sequence: TGCAGTGCTAGACGGCCGGGGGGGCGGATAGGGACCCAGTACTTC. Translated: CSARRPGGRIGTQYF.

This clonotype was observed a handful of times. The CDR3 DNA reads TGCAGCGTATGGGACGGCGGTTCGGGGACCCAGTACTTC. Amino acids: CSVWDGGSGTQYF. The genes are TRBV29-1 and TRBJ2-5, with D perhaps given as TRBD1 or TRBD2 (5 bases each). V dropped 6 bases and J dropped 7 bases, with 18 bases sitting between them. The germline V gene encodes CDR1 SQVTM and CDR2 ANQGSEA. The CDR3 spans 13 residues.